This T cell receptor (beta chain) was retrieved from a study of T cell responses to AZD1222 COVID-19 vaccine. Overall study findings and caveats: Vaccine-associated CD4 TCRs spanned spike, dominant at 160-218 and 743-854. The donors showed a predominance of white British ancestry and of females, with possible underestimation of clonal diversity. Among spike-specific TCRs, nearly half reportedly target unmutated variant regions.

A note on this clone: Its antigen is undetermined.

The data were produced by immunoSEQ multiplex PCR, yet TCRdb's version contains in-frame clones alone and is incomplete. The sample yields around 130,000 clones, approximately 86% seen once. Second doses were pooled across both intervals (about 4 or about 12 weeks). The sequencing here drew on peripheral blood, taken 28 days after the second AZD1222 dose. The receptor's source is an adult who received the AZD1222 COVID-19 vaccine.

CDR3 protein: CASTPGGPAYNEQFF. In nucleotides, the CDR3 is TGTGCCAGCACCCCAGGGGGGCCTGCCTACAATGAGCAGTTCTTC. The J gene is TRBJ2-1, the V gene TRBV7-8; tentative D call: TRBD1 (7 bases). Trimming removed 7 bases at V and 2 bases at J, with 15 bases between. CDR3 length: 15 residues. The germline gives CDR1 SGHVS, CDR2 FQNEAQ.